This entry lists 32 T cell receptor beta chains sequenced from one sample in a study of T cell changes during pregnancy in multiple sclerosis. Repertoires were generated with immunoSEQ multiplex PCR, while TCRdb's copy carries only in-frame clones and drops some. The sample has about 79,000 clones, around 93% seen once. Sample: peripheral blood, taken in the second trimester of pregnancy. The receptors were sampled from a female donor in good health, enrolled as a control in a pregnancy study.

The sample holds one count of this clone. V gene TRBV4-2 combines with J gene TRBJ2-1, with TRBD2 identical over 7 bases. Losses at the gene ends were 1 base for V and 0 bases for J; bases not matched to a gene: 6. Per the germline V gene, CDR1 is LGHNA and CDR2 is YNFKEQ. The CDR3 loop spans 17 amino acids. The CDR3 DNA follows: TGTGCCAGCAGCCAAGGTAGCGGGTTAACCTCCTACAATGAGCAGTTCTTC. Residues: CASSQGSGLTSYNEQFF.

The V and J genes are TRBV4-1 and TRBJ2-7; 7 nucleotides match TRBD1. V was clipped by 3 bases and J by 4 bases; unmatched bases: 9. This CDR3 has 15 residues. Germline V gene data show CDR1 as MGHRA and CDR2 as YSYEKL. Here the CDR3 reads CASSQEKTGPYEQYF. CDR3 DNA: TGCGCCAGCAGCCAGGAAAAGACAGGGCCTTACGAGCAGTACTTC.

This sequence joins TRBV5-1 and TRBJ2-1; 12 bases line up with TRBD2. The junction had 3 bases not matched to a gene; V was cut back by 5 bases and J by 0 bases. The germline gives CDR1 SGHRS, CDR2 YFSETQ. The length of the CDR3 is 16 residues. Here the CDR3 reads CASRPSGGDSYNEQFF. The CDR3 DNA reads TGCGCCAGCAGGCCTAGCGGGGGGGACTCCTACAATGAGCAGTTCTTC. The variable domain in full, with the rest retrieved from reference TRBV5-1 and TRBJ2-1, is KAGVTQTPRYLIKTRGQQVTLSCSPISGHRSVSWYQQTPGQGLQFLFEYFSETQRNKGNFPGRFSGRQFSNSRSEMNVSTLELGDSALYLCASRPSGGDSYNEQFFGPGTRLTVL.

V and J are TRBV2 and TRBJ2-7, with D possibly being TRBD2 (5 bases). Trimming took off 7 bases at V and 3 bases at J, with 7 bases between the two ends. Per the germline V gene, CDR1 is SNHLY and CDR2 is FYNNEI. The CDR3 is made up of 11 amino acids. This CDR3 reads CASTEGYEQYF. CDR3 DNA sequence: TGTGCCAGCACCGAGGGCTACGAGCAGTACTTC.

V and J are TRBV6-6 and TRBJ1-6, with 10 bases that match TRBD1. The J segment lost 8 bases and the V segment lost 0 bases, leaving 4 bases of the junction unmatched. CDR1 and CDR2 (germline): MNHNY, SVGAGI (reference sequence). The CDR3 has 16 amino acids. The CDR3 DNA reads as TGTGCCAGCAGTTACTCGACAGGGGGCTGGGATTCACCCCTCCACTTT. Protein: CASSYSTGGWDSPLHF.

The V and J genes are TRBV7-3 and TRBJ2-1; D is perhaps TRBD2 (5 bases). Germline CDR1 and CDR2: SGHTA and FQGTGA. V dropped 4 bases and J dropped 8 bases, with 9 bases sitting between them. The CDR3 consists of 12 residues. The CDR3 region is CASSSLGDEQFF. The CDR3 DNA is TGTGCCAGCAGCTCCTTGGGAGATGAGCAGTTCTTC.

The chain couples TRBV19 to TRBJ1-2; 8 bases are shared with TRBD1. Germline V gene lookup returns CDR1 LNHDA and CDR2 SQIVND (reference sequence). This CDR3 has 16 residues. The V and J ends lost 5 bases and 7 bases, in that order; junction bases with no gene match: 15. The CDR3 reads CASSPVGMTGAGGYTF. CDR3 DNA: TGTGCCAGTAGTCCAGTGGGGATGACAGGGGCAGGTGGCTACACCTTC.

V is TRBV7-9 and J is TRBJ1-1, with 11 bases identical to TRBD1. Trimming at V came to 11 bases and at J to 3 bases, leaving 11 bases not matched to a gene. The CDR3 is 15 amino acids. Germline CDR1 is SEHNR and CDR2 is FQNEAQ (reference sequence). The CDR3 DNA is TGTGCCTCCCGGACAGGGGGCGCGTATGACACTGAAGCTTTCTTT. Amino acid sequence: CASRTGGAYDTEAFF.

This chain joins TRBV7-3 and TRBJ2-3; TRBD1 matches at 7 bases. J was trimmed by 5 bases and V by 1 base; bases with no gene match: 3. CDR3 size: 14 residues. CDR1 is SGHTA and CDR2 is FQGTGA in the germline V gene. This CDR3 reads CASSLNRGGDTQYF. In DNA, the CDR3 is TGTGCCAGCAGCTTAAACAGGGGCGGAGATACGCAGTATTTT.

V usage is TRBV5-1 and J usage is TRBJ1-1; D is ambiguous. Germline CDR1 and CDR2: SGHRS and YFSETQ. The CDR3 has 15 residues. V lost 1 base and J 4 bases, leaving 14 bases between the germline ends. CDR3 DNA: TGCGCCAGCAGCTTGAGGGTGGACGGGAGCACTGAAGCTTTCTTT. It is translated as CASSLRVDGSTEAFF.

The chain joins TRBV5-4 to TRBJ2-6; no clear D gene. Germline V gene sequence: CDR1 SGHNT, CDR2 YYREEE (reference sequence). Trimming left V 4 bases short and J 4 bases short, with 15 bases between. CDR3 length: 16 amino acids. The CDR3 here is CASSPTPFAGANVLTF. In nucleotides, the CDR3 is TGTGCCAGCAGCCCGACACCCTTCGCCGGGGCCAACGTCCTGACTTTC. Filled out from reference TRBV5-4 and TRBJ2-6, the complete variable domain reads ETGVTQSPTHLIKTRGQQVTLRCSSQSGHNTVSWYQQALGQGPQFIFQYYREEENGRGNFPPRFSGLQFPNYSSELNVNALELDDSALYLCASSPTPFAGANVLTFGAGSRLTVL.

The chain employs TRBV30 and TRBJ1-5; D ambiguous. From germline, CDR1 is GTSNPN and CDR2 SVGIG (reference sequence). CDR3 length: 14 residues. V lost 3 bases and J lost 4, with 13 bases in between. The CDR3 nucleotides read TGTGCCTGGAGAGGTCCTGCGGCAAATCAGCCCCAGCATTTT. It yields the protein CAWRGPAANQPQHF.

The chain joins TRBV27 to TRBJ2-7, with D uncertain. Germline V gene sequence: CDR1 MNHEY, CDR2 SMNVEV (reference sequence). Trimming left V 4 bases short and J 3 bases short, with 10 bases between. The CDR3 has 13 residues. The CDR3 nucleotides read TGTGCCAGCAGTTCTCACATCGTCTACGAGCAGTACTTC. Protein product: CASSSHIVYEQYF.

This clone was seen only once. The J gene is TRBJ2-7, the V gene TRBV7-6; perhaps TRBD2 as D (7 bases). V was clipped by 3 bases and J by 3 bases, with 18 bases between them. CDR3 length: 16 amino acids. Germline values: CDR1 SGHVS, CDR2 FNYEAQ. The DNA of the CDR3 is TGTGCCAGCAGCTTGGTGATAGGGGGGGGCAGCTACGAGCAGTACTTC. It specifies CASSLVIGGGSYEQYF.

V gene TRBV7-2 combines with J gene TRBJ1-3; possible D gene TRBD1, 5 bases. Germline values: CDR1 SGHTA, CDR2 FQGNSA. V was clipped by 5 bases and J by 4 bases, with 18 bases between them. This CDR3 comprises 16 residues. The CDR3 bases are TGTGCCAGCAGCGTCGAGGGACTCCCGCTGGGAAACACCATATATTTT. Encoded protein: CASSVEGLPLGNTIYF.

This clone was detected only a few times. The gene calls are TRBV5-6 and TRBJ1-2; no firm D call. This CDR3 is 14 amino acids long. Germline CDR1 and CDR2: SGHDT and YYEEEE. V dropped 0 bases and J dropped 0 bases, with 6 bases sitting between them. CDR3 DNA sequence: TGTGCCAGCAGCTTGGGGCCCTCTAACTATGGCTACACCTTC. As protein: CASSLGPSNYGYTF. The variable domain in full, with the rest retrieved from reference TRBV5-6 and TRBJ1-2, is DAGVTQSPTHLIKTRGQQVTLRCSPKSGHDTVSWYQQALGQGPQFIFQYYEEEERQRGNFPDRFSGHQFPNYSSELNVNALLLGDSALYLCASSLGPSNYGYTFGSGTRLTVV.

This clone appeared a few times. The chain employs TRBV6-5 and TRBJ1-1; D is undetermined. CDR1 and CDR2 from the germline V gene are MNHEY and SVGAGI. Trimming stripped 7 bases from V and 1 base from J, with 13 bases between. The CDR3 spans 14 residues. The CDR3 is CASTRTGKNTEAFF. Written as DNA, the CDR3 is TGTGCCAGCACCCGTACGGGGAAGAACACTGAAGCTTTCTTT.

This rearrangement joins TRBV12-5 to TRBJ2-3; 13 nucleotides agree with TRBD2. The trim removed 5 bases at V and 2 bases at J, leaving 10 bases unmatched. Germline V CDR1 and CDR2: LGHNT, FRNRAP. There are 18 residues in the CDR3. The CDR3 is CASGPRPLAGGHTDTQYF. Here the CDR3 DNA reads TGTGCTAGTGGTCCAAGGCCACTAGCGGGGGGGCACACAGATACGCAGTATTTT.

J is TRBJ1-6 and V is TRBV4-3, with 7 bases fitting TRBD1. V trimming: 3 bases; J trimming: 7 bases; junction bases outside the gene matches: 9. Germline V CDR1 and CDR2: LGHNA, YSLEER. This CDR3 region has 16 residues. CDR3 amino acids: CASSQGTGTVNSPLHF. Here the CDR3 DNA reads TGCGCCAGCAGCCAGGGTACCGGGACAGTCAATTCACCCCTCCACTTT.

CDR3 sequence reads: CASTEAGVQQYF. CDR3 sequence (DNA): TGCGCCAGCACCGAGGCAGGGGTGCAGCAGTACTTC. The rearrangement links TRBV10-2 to TRBJ2-7, with D possibly being TRBD1 (6 bases). The CDR3 has 12 amino acids. CDR1 is WSHSY, CDR2 SAAADI, per germline. V shed 7 bases and J shed 8 bases, with 15 bases lying between them.

The rearrangement joins TRBV10-3 to TRBJ1-2, with D tentatively TRBD1 (6 bases). V lost 3 bases and J 6 bases, leaving 11 bases between the germline ends. Germline V CDR1 and CDR2: ENHRY, SYGVKD. The CDR3 spans 13 residues. The CDR3 DNA reads TGTGCCATCAGTGACAGGGGCCAGGATGGCTACACCTTC. Amino acid sequence: CAISDRGQDGYTF.

The V and J genes are TRBV18 and TRBJ1-6, with D uncertain. This CDR3 has 16 residues. V dropped 0 bases and J dropped 7 bases, with 13 bases sitting between them. Germline lookup yields CDR1 KGHSH and CDR2 LQKENI. The DNA for the CDR3 is TGTGCCAGCTCACCACCGACCGGCAGGCGAAATTCACCCCTCCACTTT. This encodes CASSPPTGRRNSPLHF.

This chain links TRBV7-3 with TRBJ1-2, with 7 bases fitting TRBD1. V gave up 1 base and J gave up 4 bases; unmatched junction bases: 3. The CDR3 consists of 14 residues. Germline CDR1 is SGHTA and CDR2 is FQGTGA. CDR3 protein: CASSLKGGGYGYTF. CDR3 DNA sequence: TGTGCCAGCAGCTTAAAAGGGGGCGGCTATGGCTACACCTTC. Together with reference TRBV7-3 and TRBJ1-2, the CDR3 gives the full variable domain: GAGVSQTPSNKVTEKGKYVELRCDPISGHTALYWYRQSLGQGPEFLIYFQGTGAADDSGLPNDRFFAVRPEGSVSTLKIQRTERGDSAVYLCASSLKGGGYGYTFGSGTRLTVV.

The gene calls are TRBV9 and TRBJ1-1; D not certain. Trimming shortened V by 0 bases and J by 4 bases, and 13 bases separated the two germline ends. Germline CDR1 SGDLS, CDR2 YYNGEE. The CDR3 covers 15 residues. The DNA for the CDR3 is TGTGCCAGCAGCGTAGATAAGGGCGAGGGCACTGAAGCTTTCTTT. Its translation: CASSVDKGEGTEAFF.

V is TRBV19 and J is TRBJ2-7; 10 bases line up with TRBD1. The CDR3 has 14 residues. The V segment lost 8 bases and the J segment 5 bases; nucleotides outside the gene matches: 9. Germline loops: CDR1 LNHDA, CDR2 SQIVND (reference sequence). The CDR3 region is CASRRDRGSNEQYF. The CDR3, as DNA: TGTGCCAGTCGAAGGGACAGGGGAAGCAACGAGCAGTACTTC. Full variable domain (remainder filled in from reference TRBV19 and TRBJ2-7): DGGITQSPKYLFRKEGQNVTLSCEQNLNHDAMYWYRQDPGQGLRLIYYSQIVNDFQKGDIAEGYSVSREKKESFPLTVTSAQKNPTAFYLCASRRDRGSNEQYFGPGTRLTVT.

The chain has TRBV9 and TRBJ2-2, with 11 bases identical to TRBD2. Germline V gene sequence: CDR1 SGDLS, CDR2 YYNGEE. There are 15 residues in the CDR3. J lost 7 bases, V lost 4 bases, and 6 bases had no gene match. The CDR3 reads CASSLSGGAVGELFF. The CDR3 DNA follows: TGTGCCAGCAGCCTTAGCGGGGGGGCCGTCGGGGAGCTGTTTTTT.

The chain joins TRBV9 to TRBJ2-5, with 7 bases aligning to TRBD2. There are 14 residues in the CDR3. Germline values: CDR1 SGDLS, CDR2 YYNGEE. The V and J ends lost 6 bases and 5 bases, in that order; junction bases with no gene match: 10. CDR3 in DNA: TGTGCCAGCAACCCTGTGGGGGGGGTCGAGACCCAGTACTTC. Translating gives CASNPVGGVETQYF.

The rearrangement links TRBV4-2 to TRBJ2-3; 10 bases align to TRBD2. Germline CDR1 LGHNA, CDR2 YNFKEQ. This CDR3 is 18 amino acids long. The trim removed 1 base at V and 2 bases at J, leaving 9 bases unmatched. The CDR3 here is CASSQAPRLAGATDTQYF. The CDR3 DNA reads TGTGCCAGCAGCCAAGCCCCCCGGCTAGCGGGGGCCACAGATACGCAGTATTTT.

The chain combines TRBV7-9 with TRBJ1-2; TRBD1 is a possible D gene (6 bases). V was shortened by 1 base and J by 3 bases, with 15 bases between the two germline ends. The CDR3 extends over 16 amino acids. Germline V gives CDR1 SEHNR, CDR2 FQNEAQ (reference sequence). CDR3 sequence reads: CASSLDWQGIYYGYTF. In DNA form, the CDR3 reads TGTGCCAGCAGCTTAGACTGGCAGGGGATTTACTATGGCTACACCTTC.

V usage is TRBV5-4 and J usage is TRBJ2-2; D gene uncertain. V lost 2 bases and J 3 bases, leaving 14 bases between the germline ends. The V gene's germline CDR1 is SGHNT and CDR2 YYREEE (reference sequence). The CDR3 runs to 16 residues. The CDR3 DNA follows: TGTGCCAGCAGCTTAAGTGTGAACAGATACACCGGGGAGCTGTTTTTT. It encodes CASSLSVNRYTGELFF.

V gene TRBV27 combines with J gene TRBJ2-7; D remains ambiguous. This CDR3 is built from 14 residues. Trimming cost V 2 bases and J 5 bases, with 13 bases left between them. CDR1 MNHEY and CDR2 SMNVEV come from the germline V gene (reference sequence). CDR3 nucleotides: TGTGCCAGCAGTTTACGTCAGGTCGACCACGAGCAGTACTTC. It specifies CASSLRQVDHEQYF.

The gene calls are TRBV6-1 and TRBJ1-5; D remains ambiguous. Trimming took off 5 bases at V and 0 bases at J, with 11 bases between the two ends. The CDR3 loop spans 15 amino acids. Germline loops: CDR1 MNHNS, CDR2 SASEGT. The CDR3 sequence is CASSPGSHSNQPQHF. DNA for the CDR3: TGTGCCAGCAGTCCAGGCTCCCATAGCAATCAGCCCCAGCATTTT.